This T cell receptor (beta chain) was captured by sequencing in a study of radiotherapy plus CTLA-4 blockade in lung cancer. This CDR3 spans 13 amino acids. The germline V and J ends were trimmed by 5 bases and 1 base, with 7 bases remaining between them. The germline gives CDR1 SGHTA, CDR2 FQGTGA. Sequenced by immunoSEQ multiplex PCR; TCRdb stores in-frame clones only, minus some. The sample has under 35,000 clones; under 85% are singletons. Sequencing was performed on peripheral blood, taken from a patient treated with radiotherapy plus ipilimumab. J is TRBJ2-3 and V is TRBV7-3; D is ambiguous. The source of this sequence is a human donor with non-small cell lung cancer whose response to radiotherapy plus ipilimumab could not be evaluated. The CDR3 nucleotides are TGTGCCAGCAGCCTAGACCGCACAGATACGCAGTATTTT. It translates to CASSLDRTDTQYF.